These 29 T cell receptor beta chains were all obtained from the same sample, sequenced in a study of T-cell memory formation after mild COVID-19 (dated by TCRdb to the early 2020s). Libraries were made using 5' RACE. The sample was run on an Illumina NovaSeq 6000. The public reads were reprocessed in TCRdb via fastp at Q25 and MiXCR, keeping in-frame beta chains. A single entry per CDR3 protein holds the most common genes and DNA from its merged rows. The sample has about 620,000 distinct CDR3 sequences on record, about 20% of them singletons. The ten most abundant clones make up around 12% of the sample. Material: PBMCs or a T cell subset sorted from them (not recorded which). The origin of the receptors is an adult woman who had mild COVID-19 (a few samples of this study predate the infection). The sample titles of this study are shuffled in the database, so cell type and time point are left out; the donor was told from shared clones.

A few counts support this clonotype. The J gene is TRBJ1-1, the V gene TRBV3-1; 8 positions match TRBD1. The CDR3 is made up of 14 amino acids. V was pared by 8 bases and J by 4 bases, with 9 bases of the junction left unmatched. Germline CDR1 reads LGHDT; CDR2 reads YNNKEL (reference sequence). The CDR3 sequence: CASSAGQVVTEAFF. CDR3 in DNA: TGTGCCAGCTCCGCGGGACAGGTAGTCACTGAAGCTTTCTTT.

This clonotype occurred a few times. J is TRBJ2-7 and V is TRBV20-1; D tentatively fits TRBD1 or TRBD2 (5 bases each). Germline CDR1 reads DFQATT; CDR2 reads SNEGSKA (reference sequence). V lost 6 bases, J lost 1 base, and 16 bases lay in between. This CDR3 contains 14 residues. The CDR3 nucleotides are TGCAGTGCACAGGACTTCCTGACTTCCTACGAGCAGTACTTC. This sequence encodes CSAQDFLTSYEQYF.

This clonotype was detected only a few times. The chain recombines TRBV5-6 with TRBJ1-1, with D unclear. Trimming removed 6 bases from V and 1 base from J, with 13 bases in between. Germline V gene data show CDR1 as SGHDT and CDR2 as YYEEEE. The CDR3 extends over 14 amino acids. The CDR3 reads CASTLPVGNTEAFF. CDR3 DNA sequence: TGTGCCAGCACTCTCCCGGTGGGGAACACTGAAGCTTTCTTT.

This clonotype was counted ten times or more. V gene TRBV12-3 or TRBV12-4 combines with J gene TRBJ2-5; 7 nucleotides match TRBD1. V was pared by 4 bases and J by 0 bases, with 5 bases of the junction left unmatched. The CDR3 is 15 amino acids. CDR3 region: CASSSGTAYQETQYF. The CDR3 nucleotides are TGTGCCAGCAGTTCCGGGACAGCCTACCAAGAGACCCAGTACTTC.

This clonotype was counted a few times. The rearrangement uses TRBV19 and TRBJ1-1; D is unresolved. CDR1 LNHDA and CDR2 SQIVND come from the germline V gene (reference sequence). V lost 0 bases to trimming and J lost 7 bases, with 12 bases between them. This CDR3 comprises 14 residues. For the CDR3, the DNA is TGTGCCAGTAGTATAGAAGCGGTTTTGGGTGAAGCTTTCTTT. As protein: CASSIEAVLGEAFF. The full variable domain, with the rest looked up from reference TRBV19 and TRBJ1-1, is DGGITQSPKYLFRKEGQNVTLSCEQNLNHDAMYWYRQDPGQGLRLIYYSQIVNDFQKGDIAEGYSVSREKKESFPLTVTSAQKNPTAFYLCASSIEAVLGEAFFGQGTRLTVV.

The chain links TRBV12-3 or TRBV12-4 to TRBJ2-1, with 9 bases that match TRBD2. J lost 0 bases, V lost 6 bases, and 6 bases had no gene match. This CDR3 is 16 amino acids long. Here the CDR3 reads CASRSAGGPSYNEQFF. The CDR3 DNA follows: TGTGCCAGCAGGTCAGCGGGAGGACCCTCCTACAATGAGCAGTTCTTC.

The V gene is TRBV24-1, the J gene TRBJ2-7; 8 nucleotides agree with TRBD1. The germline V gene has CDR1 KGHDR and CDR2 SFDVKD. The CDR3 runs to 15 residues. The J segment lost 4 bases and the V segment lost 4 bases, leaving 8 bases of the junction unmatched. CDR3 amino acids: CATSDRQGTKYEQYF. In nucleotides, the CDR3 is TGTGCCACCAGTGACCGACAGGGGACAAAGTACGAGCAGTACTTC.

This clonotype was counted only a few times. The V gene is TRBV19, the J gene TRBJ2-3; D might be TRBD1 (5 bases). Trimming stripped 4 bases from V and 7 bases from J, with 15 bases between. The CDR3 is made up of 14 amino acids. Per germline, CDR1 LNHDA and CDR2 SQIVND (reference sequence). The CDR3, as DNA: TGTGCCAGTAGTAACTGGGGCGCGGTCCATACGCAGTATTTT. This sequence encodes CASSNWGAVHTQYF.

This clonotype came up a few times. The chain carries TRBV12-3 or TRBV12-4 and TRBJ1-1; D possibly corresponds to TRBD1 (6 bases). The CDR3 has 15 amino acids. V was shortened by 5 bases and J by 6 bases, with 19 bases between the two germline ends. CDR3 protein: CASSGRQGNLAEAFF. In DNA form, the CDR3 reads TGTGCCAGCAGTGGACGGCAGGGGAATCTGGCTGAAGCTTTCTTT.

This clonotype was picked up a small number of times. V and J are TRBV7-3 and TRBJ1-1; TRBD1 matches at 9 bases. V dropped 6 bases and J dropped 4; count of bases not matched to a gene: 3. Germline CDR1 reads SGHTA; CDR2 reads FQGTGA. The CDR3 is 13 residues long. The CDR3, as DNA: TGTGCCAGCAGAGAACAGGGGGCCACTGAAGCTTTCTTT. Its protein is CASREQGATEAFF.

This clonotype was counted a few times. This rearrangement joins TRBV10-3 to TRBJ1-1; D gene uncertain. CDR3 length: 15 residues. Trimming removed 5 bases from V and 3 bases from J, with 16 bases in between. Germline V gene data show CDR1 as ENHRY and CDR2 as SYGVKD. The CDR3 coding sequence is TGTGCCATCAGTTCAGGCCCAAGTGGTGACACTGAAGCTTTCTTT. As protein: CAISSGPSGDTEAFF.

The rearrangement joins TRBV11-2 to TRBJ2-7, with 11 bases fitting TRBD1. The CDR3 consists of 15 residues. V trimming: 5 bases; J trimming: 5 bases; junction bases outside the gene matches: 8. Germline values: CDR1 SGHAT, CDR2 FQNNGV. CDR3 DNA sequence: TGTGCCAGCAGCGTCCGGACAGGGGGCCAGAACGAGCAGTACTTC. This translates into CASSVRTGGQNEQYF. The full variable domain, its missing parts supplied by reference TRBV11-2 and TRBJ2-7, is EAGVAQSPRYKIIEKRQSVAFWCNPISGHATLYWYQQILGQGPKLLIQFQNNGVVDDSQLPKDRFSAERLKGVDSTLKIQPAKLEDSAVYLCASSVRTGGQNEQYFGPGTRLTVT.

The chain has TRBV27 and TRBJ1-1; 11 bases are shared with TRBD1. The CDR3 spans 14 residues. Germline lookup yields CDR1 MNHEY and CDR2 SMNVEV (reference sequence). V was pared by 9 bases and J by 4 bases, with 7 bases of the junction left unmatched. CDR3 residues: CARTGQGASTEAFF. In nucleotides, the CDR3 is TGTGCCAGAACCGGACAGGGGGCGAGCACTGAAGCTTTCTTT.

This clonotype was counted only a few times. V gene TRBV4-2 combines with J gene TRBJ1-2, with D unclear. V lost 6 bases, J lost 4 bases, and 12 bases lay in between. Germline CDR1 is LGHNA and CDR2 is YNFKEQ. This CDR3 is built from 13 residues. The CDR3 loop reads CASRPPGSYGYTF. The CDR3 DNA follows: TGTGCCAGCAGACCCCCCGGGAGCTATGGCTACACCTTC.

The rearrangement joins TRBV10-3 to TRBJ2-5; D tentatively fits TRBD1 or TRBD2 (5 bases each). Germline CDR1 is ENHRY and CDR2 is SYGVKD. The CDR3 extends over 15 amino acids. V dropped 3 bases and J dropped 5 bases, with 16 bases sitting between them. The CDR3 reads CAISDRGWKDETQYF. The CDR3 bases are TGTGCCATCAGTGATCGGGGCTGGAAGGACGAGACCCAGTACTTC.

This clonotype was seen only once. The V call is TRBV28, the J call TRBJ2-1, with 12 bases identical to TRBD1. This CDR3 region has 17 residues. Losses at the gene ends were 5 bases for V and 7 bases for J; bases not matched to a gene: 12. CDR1 is MDHEN and CDR2 is SYDVKM in the germline V gene. The CDR3 bases are TGTGCCAGCAGTCCCCTTGGGGGACAGGGGGCGAGGAATGAGCAGTTCTTC. Its translation is CASSPLGGQGARNEQFF.

CDR3 sequence reads: CSASQSGSRGEQYF. The CDR3 nucleotides are TGCAGTGCTAGTCAAAGCGGGAGTCGAGGCGAGCAGTACTTC. This chain links TRBV20-1 with TRBJ2-7; 8 bases fit TRBD2. Germline lookup yields CDR1 DFQATT and CDR2 SNEGSKA (reference sequence). J lost 6 bases, V lost 3 bases, and 10 bases had no gene match. This CDR3 region has 14 residues.

This clonotype was counted between two and nine times. The chain employs TRBV5-1 and TRBJ2-3; the D gene is possibly TRBD2 (6 bases). The CDR3 spans 15 residues. Looked up from germline, CDR1 is SGHRS and CDR2 is YFSETQ. Trimming left V 4 bases short and J 8 bases short, with 20 bases between. The CDR3 reads CASSESGPGVGTQYF. The CDR3 DNA is TGCGCCAGCAGCGAAAGCGGGCCGGGTGTCGGTACGCAGTATTTT.

This clonotype was counted only a few times. The chain carries TRBV20-1 and TRBJ2-3; the match to TRBD2 covers 11 bases. This CDR3 has 16 residues. V was clipped by 2 bases and J by 1 base; unmatched bases: 5. Germline CDR1 is DFQATT and CDR2 is SNEGSKA (reference sequence). Here the CDR3 DNA reads TGCAGTGCTAGATTACTAGCGGGAGTCGGCACAGATACGCAGTATTTT. Amino acid sequence: CSARLLAGVGTDTQYF.

V is TRBV5-1 and J is TRBJ2-3, with a possible D match to TRBD2 (6 bases). V was pared by 0 bases and J by 0 bases, with 8 bases between. CDR1 is SGHRS, CDR2 YFSETQ, per germline. The CDR3 extends over 15 amino acids. The CDR3 is CASSLASASTDTQYF. The DNA of the CDR3 is TGCGCCAGCAGCTTGGCTAGCGCGAGCACAGATACGCAGTATTTT.

This clonotype was counted only a few times. This chain joins TRBV7-2 and TRBJ1-4, with D unclear. The germline V gene has CDR1 SGHTA and CDR2 FQGNSA. Trimming removed 5 bases from V and 7 bases from J, with 17 bases in between. The CDR3 contains 15 residues. The CDR3 DNA reads as TGTGCCAGCAGCCCGTCGAGAGGGCGCGGTGAAAAACTGTTTTTT. Translated, it gives CASSPSRGRGEKLFF.

V usage is TRBV6-5 and J usage is TRBJ2-2, with D possibly TRBD2 on 6 matching bases. The CDR3 totals 15 residues. With 5 bases removed from V and 7 bases from J, the gap between germline ends came to 17 bases. CDR1 and CDR2 (germline): MNHEY, SVGAGI. This CDR3 is CASSPAPLASGELFF. The CDR3 DNA reads as TGTGCCAGCAGTCCCGCCCCTCTAGCGAGCGGGGAGCTGTTTTTT.

This rearrangement joins TRBV29-1 to TRBJ2-1; 8 bases align to TRBD1. V shed 2 bases and J 10 bases; nucleotides not matched to a gene: 10. This CDR3 is 14 amino acids long. In germline, CDR1 is SQVTM, CDR2 ANQGSEA. The CDR3 region is CSVELRQGANEQFF. The CDR3 coding sequence is TGCAGCGTTGAACTAAGGCAGGGGGCAAACGAGCAGTTCTTC.

In its sample, this clonotype was seen a few times. The chain uses TRBV6-4 and TRBJ2-3; unclear D gene. Trimming pared 4 bases from V and 0 bases from J, leaving 11 bases between. The CDR3 covers 15 residues. The germline V gene encodes CDR1 MRHNA and CDR2 SNTAGT. The CDR3 sequence is CASSARSASTDTQYF. The CDR3 DNA is TGTGCCAGCAGTGCCCGGAGTGCTAGCACAGATACGCAGTATTTT.

V is TRBV20-1 and J is TRBJ2-7; 13 nucleotides match TRBD2. Germline V gene lookup returns CDR1 DFQATT and CDR2 SNEGSKA (reference sequence). CDR3 size: 14 residues. The V gene end was trimmed by 6 bases and the J gene end by 2 bases; junction bases not matched to a gene: 4. For the CDR3, the DNA is TGCAGTGCAGTCGGACTAGCGGGGGCCTACGAGCAGTACTTC. Translation: CSAVGLAGAYEQYF.

This clonotype has a handful of counts. The CDR3 coding sequence is TGTGCCAGCAGCCAAGATACGGGAAATTACAATGAGCAGTTCTTC. Translated, it gives CASSQDTGNYNEQFF. The V and J genes are TRBV3-1 and TRBJ2-1, with a weak D call TRBD2 (5 bases). Germline V gene data show CDR1 as LGHDT and CDR2 as YNNKEL (reference sequence). Deletions cut 0 bases from V and 4 bases from J, with 10 bases between. CDR3 length equals 15 residues.

There are many counts of this clonotype. This rearrangement joins TRBV20-1 to TRBJ2-5, with TRBD2 as a possible D gene (6 bases). CDR1 DFQATT and CDR2 SNEGSKA come from the germline V gene (reference sequence). The CDR3 is 12 amino acids. V lost 3 bases to trimming and J lost 1 base, with 6 bases between them. The DNA for the CDR3 is TGCAGTGCTAGCGGGGGCCAAGAGACCCAGTACTTC. Its translation is CSASGGQETQYF.

The sample holds a few counts of this clonotype. The chain carries TRBV2 and TRBJ2-1; TRBD2 agrees at 8 bases. Trimming cost V 6 bases and J 9 bases; bases outside gene matches: 10. Per the germline V gene, CDR1 is SNHLY and CDR2 is FYNNEI. This CDR3 spans 14 amino acids. The CDR3: CASSAGGPALEQFF. CDR3 DNA sequence: TGTGCCAGCAGCGCGGGGGGCCCGGCACTTGAGCAGTTCTTC.

This clonotype was seen a single time. The chain has TRBV12-3 or TRBV12-4 and TRBJ1-2, with 10 bases aligning to TRBD1. This CDR3 is built from 16 residues. The V segment lost 5 bases and the J segment 0 bases; nucleotides outside the gene matches: 6. The CDR3 loop is CASSPDRGQTNYGYTF. Written as DNA, the CDR3 is TGTGCCAGCAGTCCCGACAGGGGGCAAACTAACTATGGCTACACCTTC.